This T cell receptor (beta chain) was recovered during a study of CD8+CD57+ T cells in acquired aplastic anemia. Study-wide background: DNA from sorted CD4+ and CD8+ cells averaged roughly 3.4 ug. Study conclusions and caveats: In common between the patients and the controls were approximately 30 CD8+ CDR3 sequences.

This clonotype has at least ten counts. Its matching antigen is unknown. V was cut by 1 base and J by 7 bases, with 22 bases left in between. Germline CDR1 is MGHDK and CDR2 is SYGVNS. The CDR3 covers 17 residues. Patients chosen for sequencing had shown CD8+CD57+ cell expansion by flow cytometry. Profiling that covered TCR beta VDJ and CDR3 relied on genomic DNA as its template. Via MiXCR, TCRdb re-called the reads, giving one row per CDR3 protein. The table includes around 430,000 distinct CDR3 sequences, approximately 33% detected once. The source material was sorted CD4+, CD8+, or CD8+CD57+ T cells (not recorded which) from PBMCs. The TCR comes from a human donor with aplastic anemia. This chain joins TRBV25-1 and TRBJ2-5; D is unresolved. The CDR3 bases are TGTGCCAGCAGTGAATTTTCAGGTCCCTCCGGCTCTGGGACCCAGTACTTC. This encodes CASSEFSGPSGSGTQYF.